A single sample is the source of the 27 T cell receptor beta chains below, sequenced in a study of vaccination and CD4 T cells after COVID-19. The treatment was: roughly 10-day PBMC culture with coronavirus spike peptide pools or control peptides (ViraFEST assay). Oncomine TCR Beta short-read sequencing was applied to DNA from cultured CD4+ T cells. TCRdb re-derived calls from the PCR reads in MiXCR, one entry per CDR3 protein. The table has over 12,000 distinct CDR3 sequences, 48% seen once. Their antigens are not known. The sample consisted of CD4+ T cells from blood, cultured in vitro. Source of these receptors: a human donor who had recovered from COVID-19.

The chain couples TRBV6-1 to TRBJ1-4, with D unresolved. The CDR3 totals 13 residues. V gave up 8 bases and J gave up 6 bases, with 13 bases separating them. Germline CDR1 reads MNHNS; CDR2 reads SASEGT. CDR3 amino acids: CASGQGSDEKLFF. Written as DNA, the CDR3 is TGTGCCAGCGGGCAAGGGTCGGATGAAAAACTGTTTTTT.

This clonotype was seen only a few times. This sequence joins TRBV20-1 and TRBJ1-5; 7 nucleotides line up with TRBD1. CDR1 and CDR2 from the germline V gene are DFQATT and SNEGSKA (reference sequence). The CDR3 spans 15 residues. J gave up 0 bases and V 3 bases, and 5 bases lay outside the gene matches. The CDR3 nucleotides are TGCAGTGCTAGTGCAGGGGGGAATAGCAATCAGCCCCAGCATTTT. The encoded protein is CSASAGGNSNQPQHF.

This sequence joins TRBV24-1 and TRBJ2-2; TRBD1 aligns across 9 bases. Germline V gene sequence: CDR1 KGHDR, CDR2 SFDVKD. The length of the CDR3 is 15 residues. V dropped 2 bases and J dropped 3; count of bases not matched to a gene: 0. The CDR3 protein is CATSDWTGDTGELFF. CDR3 bases: TGTGCCACCAGTGATTGGACAGGGGACACCGGGGAGCTGTTTTTT.

The chain links TRBV28 to TRBJ1-2, with D possibly being TRBD1 (6 bases). Per the germline V gene, CDR1 is MDHEN and CDR2 is SYDVKM. The CDR3 contains 13 residues. Trimming pared 10 bases from V and 7 bases from J, leaving 19 bases between. The CDR3 spells CAIQGPRLSGYTF. In nucleotides, the CDR3 is TGTGCCATCCAGGGGCCTCGGCTATCTGGCTACACCTTC.

This chain joins TRBV19 and TRBJ1-1; D is ambiguous. Germline V gives CDR1 LNHDA, CDR2 SQIVND (reference sequence). This CDR3 comprises 14 residues. Trimming stripped 5 bases from V and 2 bases from J, with 12 bases between. Here the CDR3 DNA reads TGTGCCAGTAGTGCGTATACAGCCAACACTGAAGCTTTCTTT. Its protein product is CASSAYTANTEAFF.

CDR3 in amino acids: CASSFGSELTDTQYF. CDR3 DNA sequence: TGTGCCAGCAGCTTTGGGAGCGAGCTGACAGATACGCAGTATTTT. The V call is TRBV7-2, the J call TRBJ2-3; possibly TRBD2 for D (5 bases). This CDR3 is 15 amino acids long. CDR1 and CDR2 (germline): SGHTA, FQGNSA. Trimming left V 3 bases short and J 3 bases short, with 13 bases between.

The gene calls are TRBV5-4 and TRBJ2-7; a possible D gene is TRBD2 (7 bases). The CDR3 contains 15 residues. V lost 4 bases and J 6 bases, leaving 20 bases between the germline ends. CDR1 and CDR2 (germline): SGHNT, YYREEE (reference sequence). The CDR3 sequence is CASSVLGGRLAEQYF. CDR3 nucleotides: TGTGCCAGCAGCGTGCTCGGGGGGCGGCTCGCCGAGCAGTACTTC.

The gene calls are TRBV5-4 and TRBJ2-3; 10 nucleotides line up with TRBD2. This CDR3 has 18 amino acids. Germline assignment: CDR1 SGHNT and CDR2 YYREEE (reference sequence). Trimming took 3 bases from V and 3 from J; bases not matched to a gene: 13. Written as DNA, the CDR3 is TGTGCCAGCAGCTCGACCGGGACAAAACTAGCGGGAACAGATACGCAGTATTTT. Its protein product is CASSSTGTKLAGTDTQYF.

The chain uses TRBV7-9 and TRBJ2-7, with a possible D match to TRBD1 (6 bases). Trimming removed 8 bases at V and 2 bases at J, with 16 bases between. This CDR3 comprises 14 residues. Germline CDR1 is SEHNR and CDR2 is FQNEAQ (reference sequence). CDR3 DNA: TGTGCCAGCGCGTTGGACAGCCTTCCCTACGAGCAGTACTTC. Translating it yields CASALDSLPYEQYF.

This clonotype has a handful of counts. The gene calls are TRBV20-1 and TRBJ1-4, with D possibly TRBD1 on 5 matching bases. Germline CDR1 DFQATT, CDR2 SNEGSKA (reference sequence). Trimming pared 2 bases from V and 8 bases from J, leaving 18 bases between. The CDR3 runs 15 residues. In nucleotides, the CDR3 is TGCAGTGCTAGAAACCGCCGGGACGGGAAGGAAAAACTGTTTTTT. It codes for CSARNRRDGKEKLFF.

In the case of this clonotype: Relative to the germline gene, one junction end is altered; a read error may explain this. The V and J genes are TRBV25-1 and TRBJ2-6; D unclear. CDR3 length: 15 residues. Germline V gives CDR1 MGHDK, CDR2 SYGVNS. CDR3 sequence: CASSATLPGSNVLTF. CDR3 bases: TGTGCCAGCAGTGCCACACTACCTGGGTCCAACGTCCTGACTTTC.

The chain links TRBV7-2 to TRBJ1-1, with D unclear. This CDR3 spans 14 amino acids. V was pared by 1 base and J by 1 base, with 7 bases between. CDR1 is SGHTA, CDR2 FQGNSA, per germline. The CDR3 spells CASSLVQPNTEAFF. As DNA, the CDR3 is TGTGCCAGCAGCTTAGTCCAGCCGAACACTGAAGCTTTCTTT.

The chain joins TRBV27 to TRBJ1-4; 8 bases agree with TRBD1. Germline V gene sequence: CDR1 MNHEY, CDR2 SMNVEV (reference sequence). This CDR3 contains 16 residues. V was pared by 5 bases and J by 7 bases, with 12 bases of the junction left unmatched. This CDR3 reads CASSPFWTGNSEKLFF. The DNA of the CDR3 is TGTGCCAGCAGTCCTTTCTGGACAGGGAATAGTGAAAAACTGTTTTTT.

The genes are TRBV20-1 and TRBJ1-6; TRBD1 is a possible D gene (5 bases). The V and J ends lost 2 bases and 7 bases respectively, with 18 bases between them. CDR1 is DFQATT, CDR2 SNEGSKA, per germline (reference sequence). CDR3 size: 16 residues. In DNA form, the CDR3 reads TGCAGTGCTAGACATCAGGGTAATCGGGACAATTCACCCCTCCACTTT. It specifies CSARHQGNRDNSPLHF.

This clonotype was observed a handful of times. The chain employs TRBV7-3 and TRBJ1-2, with D hard to call. This CDR3 has 14 amino acids. V lost 1 base and J 7 bases, leaving 13 bases between the germline ends. Germline lookup yields CDR1 SGHTA and CDR2 FQGTGA. CDR3 sequence (DNA): TGTGCCAGCAGCTTAAGTCCGGCGTTAAGTGGCTACACCTTC. Protein: CASSLSPALSGYTF.

J is TRBJ2-2 and V is TRBV7-3; the match to TRBD1 covers 8 bases. The CDR3 contains 16 residues. CDR1 and CDR2 (germline): SGHTA, FQGTGA. The ends lost 6 bases at V and 3 bases at J; junction bases unmatched: 9. The chain's CDR3 is CASRSGQGRYTGELFF. The CDR3 region has the DNA TGTGCCAGCAGATCCGGACAGGGAAGGTACACCGGGGAGCTGTTTTTT.

The rearrangement links TRBV10-3 to TRBJ1-2; possible D gene TRBD1, 5 bases. Germline-derived CDR1 and CDR2 are ENHRY and SYGVKD. The ends were cut back, 0 bases at V and 5 bases at J, with 7 bases in the middle. The CDR3 loop spans 13 amino acids. In DNA, the CDR3 is TGTGCCATCAGTGAGTCGACAGATTATGGCTACACCTTC. This encodes CAISESTDYGYTF.

This clonotype was counted a few times. The genes are TRBV7-2 and TRBJ1-2; TRBD1 aligns across 7 bases. Germline CDR1 is SGHTA and CDR2 is FQGNSA. The CDR3 totals 15 residues. Trimming at V came to 0 bases and at J to 4 bases, leaving 5 bases not matched to a gene. DNA of the CDR3: TGTGCCAGCAGCTTAGCGACAGGGATCGGCTATGGCTACACCTTC. Encoded protein: CASSLATGIGYGYTF.

The chain recombines TRBV6-2 or TRBV6-3 with TRBJ1-4; a weak D match, TRBD1 (5 bases). The V end was cut by 7 bases, the J end by 0 bases, with 12 bases between. This CDR3 has 15 residues. The V gene's germline CDR1 is MNHEY and CDR2 SVGEGT. The CDR3 coding sequence is TGTGCCAGCAACATCGACAGTACAACTAATGAAAAACTGTTTTTT. Translating gives CASNIDSTTNEKLFF.

The chain has TRBV5-1 and TRBJ2-2; D unresolved. V gave up 5 bases and J gave up 8 bases, with 10 bases separating them. The CDR3 has 12 residues. Germline lookup yields CDR1 SGHRS and CDR2 YFSETQ. The CDR3 nucleotides read TGCGCCAGCAGGGATACCGGAGGGGAGCTGTTTTTT. It encodes CASRDTGGELFF.

This clonotype has only a few counts. J is TRBJ2-5 and V is TRBV11-2; possibly TRBD2 for D (6 bases). This CDR3 is built from 15 residues. V was trimmed by 1 base and J by 5 bases, leaving 14 bases between them. The germline CDR1 and CDR2 sequences are SGHAT and FQNNGV. The CDR3 DNA reads TGTGCCAGCAGCTTAGGGACGGGGGTTGAGGAGACCCAGTACTTC. Translation gives CASSLGTGVEETQYF.

The V and J genes are TRBV10-3 and TRBJ1-2; no clear D gene. This CDR3 comprises 13 residues. Germline assignment: CDR1 ENHRY and CDR2 SYGVKD. The V gene lost 0 bases and the J gene lost 4 bases, with 6 bases spanning the gap. Written as DNA, the CDR3 is TGTGCCATCAGTGAGTCTCAGAGCTATGGCTACACCTTC. Protein: CAISESQSYGYTF.

The V and J genes are TRBV6-1 and TRBJ1-5; TRBD1 aligns across 7 bases. This CDR3 spans 15 amino acids. Trimming cost V 4 bases and J 6 bases; bases outside gene matches: 9. The germline V gene has CDR1 MNHNS and CDR2 SASEGT. The CDR3 reads CASSAKDRLGQPQHF. For the CDR3, the DNA is TGTGCCAGCAGTGCCAAGGACAGGTTGGGTCAGCCCCAGCATTTT.

V and J are TRBV24-1 and TRBJ2-2; D possibly matches TRBD1 or TRBD2 (6 bases each). There are 15 residues in the CDR3. From germline, CDR1 is KGHDR and CDR2 SFDVKD. V lost 6 bases, J lost 5 bases, and 15 bases lay in between. The CDR3 sequence: CATSRTGAGTGELFF. In nucleotides, the CDR3 is TGTGCCACCAGTCGGACGGGGGCAGGTACCGGGGAGCTGTTTTTT.

This clonotype was recorded a few times. The chain employs TRBV20-1 and TRBJ1-1; weak D call: TRBD1 (5 bases). The CDR3 has 14 residues. Per the germline V gene, CDR1 is DFQATT and CDR2 is SNEGSKA (reference sequence). V was pared by 1 base and J by 0 bases, with 9 bases between. The CDR3 DNA follows: TGCAGTGCTAGAGGGACATTCATGAACACTGAAGCTTTCTTT. As protein: CSARGTFMNTEAFF.

The CDR3 here is CASSPMLRELFF. In nucleotides, the CDR3 is TGTGCCAGCAGCCCGATGTTGAGGGAGCTGTTTTTT. This sequence joins TRBV7-2 and TRBJ2-2, with no clear D. The CDR3 length is 12 residues. Germline assignment: CDR1 SGHTA and CDR2 FQGNSA. V was shortened by 5 bases and J by 9 bases, with 10 bases between the two germline ends.

V usage is TRBV6-1 and J usage is TRBJ2-1; maybe TRBD2 (6 bases). CDR1 is MNHNS, CDR2 SASEGT, per germline. The V gene lost 9 bases and the J gene lost 10 bases, with 19 bases spanning the gap. This CDR3 region has 13 residues. CDR3 sequence reads: CASRLDPPSEQFF. The CDR3 region has the DNA TGTGCCAGTCGACTAGATCCCCCCAGCGAGCAGTTCTTC.